This record concerns one T cell receptor (beta chain) sequence. Its antigen is as yet unknown. Data came from immunoSEQ multiplex PCR; TCRdb stores just in-frame clones and leaves some out. The table shows under 6,500 clones, with 83% occurring only once. The CDR3 has 14 amino acids. V lost 5 bases and J lost 4, with 13 bases in between. The germline gives CDR1 SGDLS, CDR2 YYNGEE. This sample is part of a study of hypomethylating agent response in myelodysplastic syndrome. On the study more broadly: Of approximately 10 patients, several carried TET2, the most frequent mutation. Of these patients, about 6 responded (complete response or hematologic improvement) and five did not. Study-wide results and limits: Possible novel MDS antigen recognition by shared GLIPH2 clusters needs experimental validation. No significant post-treatment change in richness, rarefaction diversity or clonality, across all patients or response groups.

This specimen consisted of bone marrow, obtained before or after starting hypomethylating agent treatment for myelodysplastic syndrome (not recorded which). The genes are TRBV9 and TRBJ1-3; the D gene is possibly TRBD1 (5 bases). This clonotype originated in a human donor with myelodysplastic syndrome. The CDR3 protein is CASRTGTVGNTIYF. In DNA, the CDR3 is TGTGCCAGCAGGACGGGGACCGTCGGAAACACCATATATTTT.